One TCR beta chain is described in this entry. This clonotype has more than one count but fewer than ten. Its antigen is currently not known. Qualities for individual bases were not recorded, and no much larger clone is one base off. This specimen comes from a study of molecular identifiers for immune sequencing clone quantification (dated by TCRdb to about 2018). Concerning the study at large: For a replicate experiment, RNA from approximately 20,000 or 100,000 naive CD8 T cells was divided into five aliquots, and four of the five aliquots were sequenced. CD8 T cells were used in a methods study to benchmark molecular-identifier clustering-based TCR repertoire sequencing (MIDCIRS) and TCR RNA copy counting.

CDR1 and CDR2 were assigned from the germline V gene (reference sequence) as SEHNR and FQNEAQ. The CDR3 measures 14 amino acids from cysteine to phenylalanine. Only CDR3 DNA remains: 42 bases, in frame from the first base. V is clipped by 1 base and J by 5 bases, and the sequence between their germline boundaries is 12 bases long. Findings and caveats that apply to the study as a whole: The sizes of highly expanded clones could end up underestimated when identical TCR molecules share a barcode. When barcode sub-clustering was left out, chimeric consensus sequences inflated TCR diversity, with chimeras reaching as high as 47%. A single cell's worth of spiked-in Jurkat TCR RNA was reported detectable even among 850,000 to 1,000,000 naive CD8 T cells. Approximately 3.1 recovered TCR RNA copies per cell were obtained by modeling, versus about 9 by digital PCR, implying a capture efficiency of 25% to 35%. Clones above 20 RNA copies held over 97% of molecules in CMV-specific effector cells but under 1% in naive cells. The naive libraries included spiked-in Jurkat TCR RNA (fewer than 11 copies' worth), and this Jurkat TCR RNA is not part of the donor repertoire.

The library came from PCR. TCRdb records NextSeq 500 as the sequencer. Bulk TCR libraries were prepared as previously described, using TCR primers listed in Table S5. Total RNA was purified with the Qiagen AllPrep DNA/RNA kit. Before analysis, reads from multiple sequencing runs of one library were combined. On the study's bioinformatics: Reads were retained only if the reads had an exact TCR constant sequence, and the retained reads were trimmed to 150 nt and grouped according to their 12-nt molecular barcodes. Reads in each barcode group were sub-clustered using a 15% Levenshtein threshold, and a quality-weighted consensus sequence was built for each RNA molecule. Non-functional sequences were filtered out, along with any lower-count sequence sitting one edit away from another sequence. On the basis of fitting two negative binomial distributions, barcode sub-clusters with fewer than 20% of the maximum read count were discarded. TCRdb reran the public reads through fastp at Q25 and MiXCR, keeping productive beta chains. Each CDR3 protein appears once, grouped with its most common genes and DNA. TCRdb assigned the V and J calls; the authors' analysis was not used. This sample gives approximately 93,000 distinct CDR3 sequences in total; around 25% of them show up just once. The ten biggest clones cover approximately 0.78% of the sample.

Naive CD8 T cell libraries were made from roughly 20,000 to 1,000,000 sorted cells using 10%, 30% or 50% of purified RNA. On a BD FACSAria II, naive CD8 T cells were FACS-sorted as CD8+CD4-CCR7+CD45RA+ and collected into RLT Plus buffer. Detection sensitivity was tested by spiking Jurkat RNA equal to roughly ten TCR copies' worth into samples containing about 20,000-1,000,000 naive CD8 T cells. Enrichment of CD8 T cells was performed with RosetteSep CD8+ T Cell Enrichment Cocktail and Ficoll-Paque, after which ACK red cell lysis was carried out. The sample taken for sequencing was naive CD8+ T cells from blood, with Jurkat cell RNA spiked in. In the paper's terms, the cell subset or site label means: FACS-sorted CD8+CD4-CCR7+CD45RA+ naive T cells. The rearrangement joined TRBV7-9 to TRBJ2-7; no D gene can be assigned with confidence. The sequence was collected from a human donor in good health. Some libraries in this study had Jurkat cell RNA spiked in. The CDR3 protein is CASSLDSINNEQYF. The nucleotide sequence is given as TGTGCCAGCAGCTTAGACAGTATCAATAACGAGCAGTACTTC.